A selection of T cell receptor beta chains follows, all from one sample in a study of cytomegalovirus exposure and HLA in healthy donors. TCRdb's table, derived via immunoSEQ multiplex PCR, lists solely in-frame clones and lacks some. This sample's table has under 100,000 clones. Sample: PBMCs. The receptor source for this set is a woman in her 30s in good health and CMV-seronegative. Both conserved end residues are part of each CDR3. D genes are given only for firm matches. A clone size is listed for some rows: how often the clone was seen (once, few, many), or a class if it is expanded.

CDR3aa: CATSRDYAGETEAFF; CDR3nt: TGTGCCACCAGCAGAGATTACGCCGGTGAGACTGAAGCTTTCTTT; j_gene: TRBJ1-1; v_gene: TRBV15; abundance: NA; d_gene: NA
CDR3aa: CASSSGAGGAFF; CDR3nt: TGCGCCAGCAGCTCGGGGGCAGGGGGAGCTTTCTTT; j_gene: TRBJ1-1; v_gene: TRBV5-1; abundance: NA; d_gene: TRBD1
CDR3aa: CASSITGQGDSPLHF; CDR3nt: TGTGCCAGCAGTATTACGGGACAGGGAGACTCACCCCTCCACTTT; j_gene: TRBJ1-6; v_gene: TRBV25-1; abundance: NA; d_gene: TRBD1
CDR3aa: CASSIFRGAGNTIYF; CDR3nt: TGTGCCAGTAGTATTTTCAGGGGAGCTGGAAACACCATATATTTT; j_gene: TRBJ1-3; v_gene: TRBV19; abundance: NA; d_gene: NA
CDR3aa: CASSWGGDTEAFF; CDR3nt: TGTGCCAGCAGCTGGGGGGGGGACACTGAAGCTTTCTTT; j_gene: TRBJ1-1; v_gene: TRBV11-2; abundance: NA; d_gene: NA
CDR3aa: CASNEPGYEQYF; CDR3nt: TGTGCCAGCAACGAACCAGGGTACGAGCAGTACTTC; j_gene: TRBJ2-7; v_gene: TRBV7-9; abundance: NA; d_gene: NA
CDR3aa: CASSPLGREQETQYF; CDR3nt: TGTGCCAGCAGCCCATTAGGACGGGAACAAGAGACCCAGTACTTC; j_gene: TRBJ2-5; v_gene: TRBV2; abundance: NA; d_gene: NA
CDR3aa: CASSLAPGARTEAFF; CDR3nt: TGTGCCAGCAGCTTAGCTCCTGGGGCGCGGACTGAAGCTTTCTTT; j_gene: TRBJ1-1; v_gene: TRBV7-2; abundance: NA; d_gene: NA
CDR3aa: CASSWGTGYSGNTIYF; CDR3nt: TGCGCCAGCAGCTGGGGGACAGGATACTCTGGAAACACCATATATTTT; j_gene: TRBJ1-3; v_gene: TRBV5-1; abundance: NA; d_gene: TRBD1
CDR3aa: CASSQVAGPNYEQYF; CDR3nt: TGCGCCAGCAGCCAAGTTGCGGGACCGAACTACGAGCAGTACTTC; j_gene: TRBJ2-7; v_gene: TRBV4-1; abundance: NA; d_gene: NA
CDR3aa: CASSTVTYEQYF; CDR3nt: TGTGCCAGCAGTACGGTTACCTACGAGCAGTACTTC; j_gene: TRBJ2-7; v_gene: TRBV28; abundance: NA; d_gene: NA
CDR3aa: CASSGSLSGQPQHF; CDR3nt: TGTGCCAGCAGTGGCTCCCTCAGTGGTCAGCCCCAGCATTTT; j_gene: TRBJ1-5; v_gene: TRBV25-1; abundance: NA; d_gene: NA
CDR3aa: CASSLGPGQGEEKLFF; CDR3nt: TGCGCCAGCAGCTTGGGACCGGGACAGGGTGAGGAAAAACTGTTTTTT; j_gene: TRBJ1-4; v_gene: TRBV5-1; abundance: NA; d_gene: TRBD1
CDR3aa: CAWSVRGNGNTIYF; CDR3nt: TGTGCCTGGAGTGTACGGGGGAATGGAAACACCATATATTTT; j_gene: TRBJ1-3; v_gene: TRBV30; abundance: NA; d_gene: NA
CDR3aa: CASSQGGRRNYGYTF; CDR3nt: TGTGCCAGCAGCCAGGGAGGGCGTAGGAACTATGGCTACACCTTC; j_gene: TRBJ1-2; v_gene: TRBV4-2; abundance: NA; d_gene: NA
CDR3aa: CASSLRTGGTGELFF; CDR3nt: TGTGCCAGCAGCCTCCGGACAGGGGGGACCGGGGAGCTGTTTTTT; j_gene: TRBJ2-2; v_gene: TRBV9; abundance: NA; d_gene: TRBD1
CDR3aa: CASSPRGLGETQYF; CDR3nt: TGTGCCAGCAGCCCTAGGGGGTTGGGGGAGACCCAGTACTTC; j_gene: TRBJ2-5; v_gene: TRBV11-2; abundance: NA; d_gene: NA
CDR3aa: CASSRDSYGYTF; CDR3nt: TGTGCCAGCAGCCGCGACAGCTATGGCTACACCTTC; j_gene: TRBJ1-2; v_gene: TRBV6-5; abundance: NA; d_gene: NA
CDR3aa: CASSLRQAGYEQYF; CDR3nt: TGTGCCAGCAGCTTACGACAGGCAGGCTACGAGCAGTACTTC; j_gene: TRBJ2-7; v_gene: TRBV13; abundance: NA; d_gene: NA
CDR3aa: CASKTGRLDSGELFF; CDR3nt: TGTGCCAGCAAAACAGGGCGGCTTGATTCCGGGGAGCTGTTTTTT; j_gene: TRBJ2-2; v_gene: TRBV28; abundance: NA; d_gene: NA
CDR3aa: CATLLDRVGTGELFF; CDR3nt: TGTGCCACCCTACTCGACAGGGTGGGCACCGGGGAGCTGTTTTTT; j_gene: TRBJ2-2; v_gene: TRBV6-1; abundance: NA; d_gene: TRBD1
CDR3aa: CASSSGQGVHEQYF; CDR3nt: TGTGCCAGCAGCTCTGGACAGGGAGTCCACGAGCAGTACTTC; j_gene: TRBJ2-7; v_gene: TRBV7-3; abundance: NA; d_gene: TRBD1
CDR3aa: CASSSRSRTGGFYEQYF; CDR3nt: TGTGCCAGCAGCTCGCGATCCCGGACAGGGGGCTTTTACGAGCAGTACTTC; j_gene: TRBJ2-7; v_gene: TRBV7-2; abundance: NA; d_gene: TRBD1
CDR3aa: CASSLSKGGDTQYF; CDR3nt: TGTGCCAGCAGCTTGTCTAAGGGAGGAGATACGCAGTATTTT; j_gene: TRBJ2-3; v_gene: TRBV5-4; abundance: NA; d_gene: NA
CDR3aa: CASRAVLAGSYEQYF; CDR3nt: TGTGCCAGCAGGGCGGTACTAGCGGGGAGCTACGAGCAGTACTTC; j_gene: TRBJ2-7; v_gene: TRBV28; abundance: NA; d_gene: TRBD2
CDR3aa: CASSNKQGDGNQPQHF; CDR3nt: TGTGCCAGCAGCAACAAACAGGGTGACGGGAATCAGCCCCAGCATTTT; j_gene: TRBJ1-5; v_gene: TRBV5-4; abundance: NA; d_gene: NA
CDR3aa: CASSPGQVSNTEAFF; CDR3nt: TGTGCCAGCAGCCCAGGACAGGTGTCGAACACTGAAGCTTTCTTT; j_gene: TRBJ1-1; v_gene: TRBV7-9; abundance: NA; d_gene: TRBD1
CDR3aa: CASSQLSGVWTEAFF; CDR3nt: TGTGCCAGCAGCCAACTGTCGGGGGTATGGACTGAAGCTTTCTTT; j_gene: TRBJ1-1; v_gene: TRBV14; abundance: NA; d_gene: NA
CDR3aa: CASSPARETNEQFF; CDR3nt: TGTGCCAGCAGTCCTGCGAGGGAAACCAATGAGCAGTTCTTC; j_gene: TRBJ2-1; v_gene: TRBV28; abundance: NA; d_gene: NA
CDR3aa: CASSLRERRETQYF; CDR3nt: TGTGCCAGCAGCTTGAGGGAGCGGCGAGAGACCCAGTACTTC; j_gene: TRBJ2-5; v_gene: TRBV7-6; abundance: NA; d_gene: NA
CDR3aa: CAISESPRNTEAFF; CDR3nt: TGTGCCATCAGTGAATCTCCGAGGAACACTGAAGCTTTCTTT; j_gene: TRBJ1-1; v_gene: TRBV10-3; abundance: NA; d_gene: NA
CDR3aa: CASSPWTSGSTDTQYF; CDR3nt: TGTGCCAGCTCACCATGGACTAGCGGGAGCACAGATACGCAGTATTTT; j_gene: TRBJ2-3; v_gene: TRBV18; abundance: NA; d_gene: TRBD2
CDR3aa: CASSLIGDSNQPQHF; CDR3nt: TGTGCCAGCAGTTTAATTGGGGACTCCAATCAGCCCCAGCATTTT; j_gene: TRBJ1-5; v_gene: TRBV28; abundance: NA; d_gene: NA
CDR3aa: CASSADRGQETQYF; CDR3nt: TGTGCCAGCAGTGCTGACAGGGGCCAAGAGACCCAGTACTTC; j_gene: TRBJ2-5; v_gene: TRBV6-1; abundance: NA; d_gene: TRBD1
CDR3aa: CASSLSDFDEQYF; CDR3nt: TGTGCCAGCAGCCTCTCTGACTTCGACGAGCAGTACTTC; j_gene: TRBJ2-7; v_gene: TRBV7-3; abundance: NA; d_gene: NA
CDR3aa: CASSILTSGGYNEQFF; CDR3nt: TGTGCCAGTAGTATTTTGACTAGCGGAGGCTACAATGAGCAGTTCTTC; j_gene: TRBJ2-1; v_gene: TRBV19; abundance: NA; d_gene: TRBD2
CDR3aa: CSSLRGNEQFF; CDR3nt: TGCAGTTCCCTCAGAGGCAATGAGCAGTTCTTC; j_gene: TRBJ2-1; v_gene: TRBV20-1; abundance: NA; d_gene: NA
CDR3aa: CASSEQEKLFF; CDR3nt: TGTGCCAGCAGCGAACAAGAAAAACTGTTTTTT; j_gene: TRBJ1-4; v_gene: TRBV6-1; abundance: medium-sized; d_gene: NA
CDR3aa: CASIPPGGETQYF; CDR3nt: TGTGCCAGCATACCCCCTGGGGGGGAGACCCAGTACTTC; j_gene: TRBJ2-5; v_gene: TRBV7-9; abundance: NA; d_gene: NA
CDR3aa: CASSFSRGLVLGANVLTF; CDR3nt: TGTGCCAGCAGCTTCTCAAGGGGGTTGGTTCTGGGGGCCAACGTCCTGACTTTC; j_gene: TRBJ2-6; v_gene: TRBV7-9; abundance: NA; d_gene: NA
CDR3aa: CASRSGGVGTGELFF; CDR3nt: TGTGCCAGCAGATCCGGGGGGGTAGGCACCGGGGAGCTGTTTTTT; j_gene: TRBJ2-2; v_gene: TRBV9; abundance: NA; d_gene: TRBD2
CDR3aa: CASSFLAGDSTDTQYF; CDR3nt: TGTGCCAGCAGTTTTCTAGCGGGCGATAGCACAGATACGCAGTATTTT; j_gene: TRBJ2-3; v_gene: TRBV28; abundance: NA; d_gene: TRBD2
CDR3aa: CASKGDWDEQFF; CDR3nt: TGTGCCAGCAAGGGGGATTGGGATGAGCAGTTCTTC; j_gene: TRBJ2-1; v_gene: TRBV7-9; abundance: NA; d_gene: NA
CDR3aa: CASSLSPGTDTEAFF; CDR3nt: TGTGCCAGCAGTTTATCCCCTGGGACAGATACTGAAGCTTTCTTT; j_gene: TRBJ1-1; v_gene: TRBV28; abundance: NA; d_gene: TRBD1
CDR3aa: CASSSRQGRTEAFF; CDR3nt: TGTGCCAGCAGCTCACGACAGGGAAGGACTGAAGCTTTCTTT; j_gene: TRBJ1-1; v_gene: TRBV7-6; abundance: NA; d_gene: TRBD1
CDR3aa: CSVEVFRVEQFF; CDR3nt: TGCAGCGTTGAGGTTTTCAGGGTTGAGCAGTTCTTC; j_gene: TRBJ2-1; v_gene: TRBV29-1; abundance: NA; d_gene: NA
CDR3aa: CASSPLAGGGEQYF; CDR3nt: TGTGCCAGCAGTCCACTAGCGGGAGGGGGCGAGCAGTACTTC; j_gene: TRBJ2-7; v_gene: TRBV27; abundance: NA; d_gene: TRBD2
CDR3aa: CASSSPNTEAFF; CDR3nt: TGTGCCAGCAGTTCTCCGAACACTGAAGCTTTCTTT; j_gene: TRBJ1-1; v_gene: TRBV28; abundance: NA; d_gene: NA
CDR3aa: CASSVGTGDRAFF; CDR3nt: TGTGCCAGCAGCGTAGGAACAGGGGATCGCGCTTTCTTT; j_gene: TRBJ1-1; v_gene: TRBV9; abundance: NA; d_gene: TRBD1
CDR3aa: CASSPSGGNYEQYF; CDR3nt: TGTGCCAGCTCACCATCGGGGGGCAACTACGAGCAGTACTTC; j_gene: TRBJ2-7; v_gene: TRBV18; abundance: NA; d_gene: NA
CDR3aa: CASSMGTGNQPQHF; CDR3nt: TGTGCCAGTAGTATGGGAACAGGTAATCAGCCCCAGCATTTT; j_gene: TRBJ1-5; v_gene: TRBV19; abundance: NA; d_gene: NA
CDR3aa: CASSPSGTGRGYTF; CDR3nt: TGTGCCAGCAGCCCCTCCGGGACAGGGCGAGGCTACACCTTC; j_gene: TRBJ1-2; v_gene: TRBV9; abundance: NA; d_gene: TRBD1
CDR3aa: CASTWGGEGFNEQFF; CDR3nt: TGTGCCAGTACTTGGGGAGGGGAGGGCTTTAATGAGCAGTTCTTC; j_gene: TRBJ2-1; v_gene: TRBV19; abundance: NA; d_gene: TRBD2
CDR3aa: CASSRGQGSYNEQFF; CDR3nt: TGTGCCAGCAGCCGAGGACAGGGGTCCTACAATGAGCAGTTCTTC; j_gene: TRBJ2-1; v_gene: TRBV7-2; abundance: NA; d_gene: TRBD1